The clone carrying this T cell receptor delta chain was recorded a few times. TCRdb called clones anew from the reads with CATT. The repertoire holds 4,000 to 5,000 delta-chain clones, about 5% seen once, with 10% to 11% in the top ten. This sample stems from a study of gamma-delta chains in newborns, infants, children. In the study overall: Microbial exposure reportedly drives polyclonal innate γδ T cell expansion after birth.

Sequencing was performed on blood. The sequence came from a child who was a newborn, infant or young child, either healthy, febrile or measles-vaccinated (not recorded which).

This chain's CDR3 is CALGCFPRTGGYLTDKLIF. The DNA for the CDR3 is TGTGCTCTTGGTTGCTTTCCCCGTACTGGGGGATACCTCACCGATAAACTCATCTTT. V gene TRDV1 combines with J gene TRDJ1; TRDD3 agrees at 12 bases. The V segment lost 6 bases and the J segment 1 base; nucleotides outside the gene matches: 15. CDR3 size: 19 residues. Germline assignment: CDR1 TSWWSYY and CDR2 QGS.